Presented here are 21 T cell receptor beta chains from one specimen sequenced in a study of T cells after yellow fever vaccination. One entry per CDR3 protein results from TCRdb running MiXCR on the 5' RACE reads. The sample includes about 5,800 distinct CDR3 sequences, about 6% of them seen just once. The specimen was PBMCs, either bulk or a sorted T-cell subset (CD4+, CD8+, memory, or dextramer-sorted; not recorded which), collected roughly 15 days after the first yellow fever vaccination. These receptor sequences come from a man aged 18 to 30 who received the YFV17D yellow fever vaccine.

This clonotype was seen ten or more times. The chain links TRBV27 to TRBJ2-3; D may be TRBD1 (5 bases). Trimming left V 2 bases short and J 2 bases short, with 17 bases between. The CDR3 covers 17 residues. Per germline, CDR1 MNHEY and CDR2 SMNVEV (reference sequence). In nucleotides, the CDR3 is TGTGCCAGCAGTTTACAGGGATCTGGGTCCCACACAGATACGCAGTATTTT. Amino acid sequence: CASSLQGSGSHTDTQYF.

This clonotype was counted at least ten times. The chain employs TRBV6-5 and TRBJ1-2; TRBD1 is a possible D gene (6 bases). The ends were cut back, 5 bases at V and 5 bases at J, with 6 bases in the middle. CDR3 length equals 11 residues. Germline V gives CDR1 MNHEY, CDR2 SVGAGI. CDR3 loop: CASSRGYGYTF. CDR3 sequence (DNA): TGTGCCAGCAGTAGGGGGTATGGCTACACCTTC.

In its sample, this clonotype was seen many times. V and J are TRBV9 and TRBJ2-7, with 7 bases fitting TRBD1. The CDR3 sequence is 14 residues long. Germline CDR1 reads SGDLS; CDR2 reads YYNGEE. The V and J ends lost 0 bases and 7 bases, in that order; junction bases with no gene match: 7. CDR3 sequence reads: CASSVGRGTVEQYV. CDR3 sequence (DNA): TGTGCCAGCAGCGTAGGCAGGGGGACGGTAGAGCAGTACGTC.

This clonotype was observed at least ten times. CDR3: CASSLYLGTTEAFF. For the CDR3, the DNA is TGTGCCAGCAGTTTATACCTGGGTACGACTGAAGCTTTCTTT. The chain has TRBV27 and TRBJ1-1; the D is unclear. V lost 1 base to trimming and J lost 5 bases, with 11 bases between them. There are 14 residues in the CDR3. Per germline, CDR1 MNHEY and CDR2 SMNVEV (reference sequence).

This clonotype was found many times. For the CDR3, the DNA is TGTGCCAGCAGCCTCACCGGGACAGGGAATGAGCAGTTCTTC. Its translation is CASSLTGTGNEQFF. V usage is TRBV3-1 and J usage is TRBJ2-1; 9 nucleotides line up with TRBD1. Germline trimming cut 4 bases from V and 7 bases from J; bases unmatched to any gene: 5. The germline V gene has CDR1 LGHDT and CDR2 YNNKEL (reference sequence). The CDR3 spans 14 residues.

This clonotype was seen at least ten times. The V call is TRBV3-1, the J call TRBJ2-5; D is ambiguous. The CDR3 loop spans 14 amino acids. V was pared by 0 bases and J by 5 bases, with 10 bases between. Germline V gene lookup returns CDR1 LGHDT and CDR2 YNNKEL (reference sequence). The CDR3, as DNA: TGTGCCAGCAGCCAAGATCCAGGCATGGAGACCCAGTACTTC. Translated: CASSQDPGMETQYF.

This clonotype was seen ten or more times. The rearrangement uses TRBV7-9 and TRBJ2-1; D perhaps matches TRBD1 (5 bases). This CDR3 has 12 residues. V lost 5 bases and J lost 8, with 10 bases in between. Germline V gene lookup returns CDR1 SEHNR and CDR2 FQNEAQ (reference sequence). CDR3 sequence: CASSRRVDEQFF. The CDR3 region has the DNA TGTGCCAGCAGCCGCAGGGTTGATGAGCAGTTCTTC.

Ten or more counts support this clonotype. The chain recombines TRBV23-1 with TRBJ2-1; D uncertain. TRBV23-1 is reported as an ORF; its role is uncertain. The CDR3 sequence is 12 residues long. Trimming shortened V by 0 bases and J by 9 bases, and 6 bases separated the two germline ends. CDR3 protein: CASSQSKGEQFF. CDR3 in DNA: TGCGCCAGCAGTCAATCGAAGGGTGAGCAGTTCTTC.

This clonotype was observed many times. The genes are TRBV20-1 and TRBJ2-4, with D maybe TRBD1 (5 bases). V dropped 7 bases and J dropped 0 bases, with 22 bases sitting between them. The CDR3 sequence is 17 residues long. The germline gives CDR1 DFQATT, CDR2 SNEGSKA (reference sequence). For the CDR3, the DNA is TGCAGTGTGGGTGTTTGGACAAAAGGGCTAGCCAAAAACATTCAGTACTTC. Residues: CSVGVWTKGLAKNIQYF.

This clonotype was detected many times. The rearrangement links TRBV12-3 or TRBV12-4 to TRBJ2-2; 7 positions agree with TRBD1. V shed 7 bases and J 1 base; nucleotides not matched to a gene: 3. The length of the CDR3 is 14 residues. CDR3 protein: CASTRTGNTGELFF. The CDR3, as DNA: TGTGCCAGCACCCGGACAGGGAACACCGGGGAGCTGTTTTTT.

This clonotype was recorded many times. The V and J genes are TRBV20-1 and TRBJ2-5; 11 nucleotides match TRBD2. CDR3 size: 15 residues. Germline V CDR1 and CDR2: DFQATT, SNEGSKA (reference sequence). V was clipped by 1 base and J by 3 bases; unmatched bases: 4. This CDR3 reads CSARVWGLAEETQYF. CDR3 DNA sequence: TGCAGTGCTAGAGTCTGGGGACTAGCGGAAGAGACCCAGTACTTC.

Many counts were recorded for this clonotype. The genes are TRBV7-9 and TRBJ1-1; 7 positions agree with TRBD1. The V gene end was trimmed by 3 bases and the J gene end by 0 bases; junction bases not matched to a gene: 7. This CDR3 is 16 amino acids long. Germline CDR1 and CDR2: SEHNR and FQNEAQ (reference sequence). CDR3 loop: CASSFYPGQLNTEAFF. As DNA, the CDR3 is TGTGCCAGCAGCTTCTACCCGGGACAGCTGAACACTGAAGCTTTCTTT.

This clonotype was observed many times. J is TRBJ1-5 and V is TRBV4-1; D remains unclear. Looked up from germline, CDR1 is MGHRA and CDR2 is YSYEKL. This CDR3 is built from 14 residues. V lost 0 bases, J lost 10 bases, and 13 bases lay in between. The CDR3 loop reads CASSQDHSLSPQHF. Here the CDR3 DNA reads TGCGCCAGCAGCCAAGACCACAGCCTCTCTCCCCAGCATTTT.

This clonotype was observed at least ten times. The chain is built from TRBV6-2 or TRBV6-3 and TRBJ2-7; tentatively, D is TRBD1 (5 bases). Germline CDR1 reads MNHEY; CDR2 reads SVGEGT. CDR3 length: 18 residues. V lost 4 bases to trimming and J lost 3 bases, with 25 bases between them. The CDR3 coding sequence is TGTGCCAGCAGTTTTGATCGAATCGGACATGACAAAATCTACGAGCAGTACTTC. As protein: CASSFDRIGHDKIYEQYF.

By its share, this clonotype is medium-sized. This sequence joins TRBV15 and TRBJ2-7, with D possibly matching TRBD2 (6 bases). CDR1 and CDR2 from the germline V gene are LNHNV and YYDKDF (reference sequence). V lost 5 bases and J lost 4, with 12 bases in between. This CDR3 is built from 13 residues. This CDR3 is CATSGGVGYEQYV. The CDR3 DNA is TGTGCCACCAGCGGAGGGGTGGGTTACGAGCAGTACGTC.

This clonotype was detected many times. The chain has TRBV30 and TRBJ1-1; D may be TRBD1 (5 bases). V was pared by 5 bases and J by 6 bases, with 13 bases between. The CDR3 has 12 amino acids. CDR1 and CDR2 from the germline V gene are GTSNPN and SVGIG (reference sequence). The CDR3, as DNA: TGTGCCTGGGGTCACGGGACCCCTGAAGCTTTCTTT. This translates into CAWGHGTPEAFF.

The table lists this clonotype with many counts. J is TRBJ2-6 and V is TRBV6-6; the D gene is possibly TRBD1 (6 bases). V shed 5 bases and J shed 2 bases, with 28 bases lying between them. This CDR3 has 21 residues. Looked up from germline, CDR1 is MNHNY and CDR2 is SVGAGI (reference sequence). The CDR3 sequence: CASSAPGHYTLNVPGANVLTF. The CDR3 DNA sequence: TGTGCCAGCAGTGCTCCGGGACATTATACCCTTAACGTCCCTGGGGCCAACGTCCTGACTTTC.

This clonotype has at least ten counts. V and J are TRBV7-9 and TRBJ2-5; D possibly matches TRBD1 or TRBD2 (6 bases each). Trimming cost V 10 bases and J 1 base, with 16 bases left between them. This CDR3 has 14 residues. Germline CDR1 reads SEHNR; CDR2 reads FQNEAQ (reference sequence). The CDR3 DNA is TGTGCCAAAGCAGGCCGGGGGCCCCAAGAGACCCAGTACTTC. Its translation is CAKAGRGPQETQYF.

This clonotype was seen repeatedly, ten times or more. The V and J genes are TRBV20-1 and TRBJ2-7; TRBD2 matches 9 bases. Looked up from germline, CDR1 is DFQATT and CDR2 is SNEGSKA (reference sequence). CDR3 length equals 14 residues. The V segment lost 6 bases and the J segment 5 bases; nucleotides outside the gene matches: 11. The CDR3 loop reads CSAKAGGGAHEQYV. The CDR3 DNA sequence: TGCAGTGCCAAAGCGGGGGGAGGGGCCCACGAGCAGTACGTC.

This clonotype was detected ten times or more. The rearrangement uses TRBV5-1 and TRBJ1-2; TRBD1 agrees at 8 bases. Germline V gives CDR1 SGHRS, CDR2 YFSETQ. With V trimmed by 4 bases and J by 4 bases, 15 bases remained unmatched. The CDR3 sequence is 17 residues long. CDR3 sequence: CASSPRQGAITLYGYTF. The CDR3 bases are TGCGCCAGCAGCCCCCGCCAGGGGGCCATTACCCTCTATGGCTACACCTTC.

DNA of the CDR3: TGTGCCAGCAGCCCAGGGCGAGGCGAGCAGTACGTC. Translation gives CASSPGRGEQYV. The chain is built from TRBV5-8 and TRBJ2-7, with D possibly matching TRBD1 (5 bases). V shed 4 bases and J shed 6 bases, with 11 bases lying between them. Germline CDR1 SGHTS, CDR2 YDEGEE. The CDR3 is 12 amino acids.